The rows below give T cell receptor beta chains drawn from one sample of a study of radiotherapy plus CTLA-4 blockade in lung cancer. The protocol was immunoSEQ multiplex PCR, while the TCRdb copy is restricted to in-frame clones and leaves out a portion. The data show 64,000 or so clones, 72% seen once. The specimen comprised peripheral blood, sampled from a patient treated with radiotherapy plus ipilimumab. Receptor source: a human donor with non-small cell lung cancer whose response to radiotherapy plus ipilimumab could not be evaluated. The CDR3 runs from the conserved cysteine through the conserved F or W.

v_call	j_call	cdr3_aa
TRBV28	TRBJ1-5	CASSPRGWQGNQPQHF
TRBV6-5	TRBJ1-1	CASNPGWGPNTEAFF
TRBV4-2	TRBJ2-7	CASSQWDRGYEQYF
TRBV28	TRBJ1-2	CASSKSRAYYGYTF
TRBV19	TRBJ1-2	CASMSTGMHGYTF
TRBV6-6	TRBJ1-6	CASSYNQGISPLHF
TRBV5-1	TRBJ2-1	CASSPATSGRPYNEQFF
TRBV5-4	TRBJ1-2	CASSPDINYGYTF
TRBV7-8	TRBJ2-7	CASSSTGGGYEQYF
TRBV6-5	TRBJ2-3	CASSYSPNSDTQYF
TRBV7-3	TRBJ2-1	CASSLTPSSGYNEQFF
TRBV5-6	TRBJ1-2	CASSLTSASNYGYTF
TRBV6-4	TRBJ2-3	CASSEQAGDTQYF
TRBV7-8	TRBJ2-2	CASSGRQYTGELFF
TRBV7-2	TRBJ2-2	CASSLARTGELFF
TRBV6-6	TRBJ2-5	CASSPGQGAVTQYF
TRBV5-4	TRBJ2-6	CASSSGSGANVLTF
TRBV7-8	TRBJ2-5	CASSLGQSQETQYF
TRBV19	TRBJ2-1	CASSPRQGLGNEQFF
TRBV2	TRBJ1-2	CASSETGTNYGYTF
TRBV5-5	TRBJ2-7	CASSYGLITGASYEQYF
TRBV5-4	TRBJ2-6	CASSSRDRGPSGANVLTF
TRBV6-4	TRBJ1-4	CASSDPPDREKVRGKLFF
TRBV6-5	TRBJ2-7	CASRPQDRPYEQYF
TRBV2	TRBJ1-5	CASLRDRGGNQPQHF
TRBV5-1	TRBJ2-5	CASRYSEPRETQYF
TRBV7-3	TRBJ2-1	CASSRSSGGAKFF
TRBV25-1	TRBJ1-3	CASSEGRDRGLGVNTIYF
TRBV27	TRBJ1-2	CASSDAGLPDNYGYTF
TRBV10-3	TRBJ1-4	CAISPEGLGNEKLFF
TRBV4-1	TRBJ2-3	CASSQVGLATDTQYF
TRBV19	TRBJ1-3	CATLTGDYLGNTIYF
TRBV18	TRBJ1-2	CASSPPAWTGLGYTF
TRBV7-6	TRBJ1-1	CASSLAGMNTEAFF
TRBV11-2	TRBJ2-2	CASSLAGGGYYTGELFF
TRBV27	TRBJ2-2	CASSPGTGVAGELFF
TRBV6-5	TRBJ1-2	CASSYSNGLGDTF
TRBV5-8	TRBJ1-5	CASSPGQVRHNQPQHF
TRBV6-9	TRBJ1-1	CASSSRKGTGNEAFF
TRBV6-6	TRBJ2-7	CASSYGAGGGYEQYF
TRBV7-2	TRBJ2-7	CASSFVQTYEQYF